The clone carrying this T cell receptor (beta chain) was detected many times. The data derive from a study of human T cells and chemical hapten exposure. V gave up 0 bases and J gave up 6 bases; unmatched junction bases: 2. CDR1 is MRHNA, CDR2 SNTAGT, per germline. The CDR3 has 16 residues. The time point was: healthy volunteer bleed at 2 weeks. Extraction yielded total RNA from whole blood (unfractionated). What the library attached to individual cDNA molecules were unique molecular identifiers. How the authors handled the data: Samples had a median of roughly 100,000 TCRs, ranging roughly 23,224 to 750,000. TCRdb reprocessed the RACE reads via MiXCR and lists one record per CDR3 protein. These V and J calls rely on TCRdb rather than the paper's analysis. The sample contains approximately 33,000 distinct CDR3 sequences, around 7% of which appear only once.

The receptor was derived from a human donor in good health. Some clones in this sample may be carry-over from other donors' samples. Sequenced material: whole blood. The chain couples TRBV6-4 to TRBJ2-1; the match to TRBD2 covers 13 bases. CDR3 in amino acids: CASSDSGLAGSNEQFF. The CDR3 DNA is TGTGCCAGCAGTGACTCGGGACTAGCGGGAAGCAATGAGCAGTTCTTC.